This entry features one T cell receptor beta chain sequence. Its antigen remains unidentified. The sample comes from a study of cytomegalovirus exposure and HLA in healthy donors. Findings and limits, study-wide: Further analysis, carried out later, found HLA-associated TCR beta chains more clonally expanded than equally common other chains. Donor immune exposure was known only as CMV serostatus.

PCR involved 60 Vbeta and 13 Jbeta primers. The repertoire was sequenced with immunoSEQ multiplex PCR; TCRdb's copy has only in-frame clones and lacks some. The sample comprises 100,000 to 150,000 clones, around four fifths of which are singletons, and 2.7% rests with the top ten. This receptor was taken from a boy younger than 10 in good health and CMV-seronegative. Specimen: PBMCs.

The DNA for the CDR3 is TGTGCCAGCAGTTACGGGGGGGTTGGGGGAGAGACCCAGTACTTC. Amino acid sequence: CASSYGGVGGETQYF. The rearrangement links TRBV6-5 to TRBJ2-5, with TRBD2 matching over 7 bases. Per germline, CDR1 MNHEY and CDR2 SVGAGI. V was pared by 2 bases and J by 4 bases, with 7 bases of the junction left unmatched. This CDR3 is 15 amino acids long.